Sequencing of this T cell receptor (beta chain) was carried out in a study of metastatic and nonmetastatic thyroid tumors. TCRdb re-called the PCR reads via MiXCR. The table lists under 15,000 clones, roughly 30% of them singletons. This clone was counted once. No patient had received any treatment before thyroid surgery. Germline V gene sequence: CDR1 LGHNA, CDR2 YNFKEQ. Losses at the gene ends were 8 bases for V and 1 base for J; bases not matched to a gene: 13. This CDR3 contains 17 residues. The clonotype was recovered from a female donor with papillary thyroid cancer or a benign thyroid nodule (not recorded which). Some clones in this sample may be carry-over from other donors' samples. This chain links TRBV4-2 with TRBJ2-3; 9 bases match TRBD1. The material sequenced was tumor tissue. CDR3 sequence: CASLRLTRDRGTDTQYF. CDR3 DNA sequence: TGTGCCAGCCTCCGTCTGACCCGGGACAGGGGCACAGATACGCAGTATTTT.